The clone carrying this T cell receptor beta chain was seen a few times. This sample is drawn from a study of T cells in Graves' hyperthyroidism and ophthalmopathy. The V and J ends lost 2 bases and 0 bases respectively, with 10 bases between them. The germline V gene has CDR1 MNHNS and CDR2 SASEGT. This CDR3 has 16 amino acids. The CDR3 regions of TCR beta were amplified from RNA transcripts. The primer set for the first-round RT-PCR of the TCR CDR3 was HTBI. TCRdb recomputed calls from the multiplex PCR reads with MiXCR, one row per CDR3 protein. The data contain 350,000 to 400,000 distinct CDR3 sequences, 15% of them singletons.

The chain uses TRBV6-1 and TRBJ1-4, with unresolved D. This TCR derives from a young woman with Graves' hyperthyroidism. Sequencing input: blood. Written as DNA, the CDR3 is TGTGCCAGCAGTGAATTCTCCGACCCAACTAATGAAAAACTGTTTTTT. It translates to CASSEFSDPTNEKLFF.